A selection of T cell receptor beta chains follows, all from one sample in a study of T cell repertoires in aging, cancer and after chemotherapy. TCRdb recomputed calls from the multiplex PCR reads with MiXCR, one row per CDR3 protein. Of several thousand distinct CDR3 sequences detected, less than 65% appear once; the ten largest clones hold 25% to 30%. The specimen was blood. These TCRs come from a human donor with a solid tumor. CDR3s include the opening cysteine and the closing phenylalanine or tryptophan. D genes are given only for firm matches. A row's size may be missing; if present it is once, few, many or a size class.

D gene: TRBD2
clone size: -
CDR3 length: 15
J gene: TRBJ2-1
V gene: TRBV18
CDR3 protein: CASSSLAASNNEQFF
CDR3 DNA: TGTGCCAGCTCATCGCTAGCGGCGAGTAACAATGAGCAGTTCTTC

D gene: -
clone size: -
CDR3 length: 15
J gene: TRBJ1-4
V gene: TRBV5-1
CDR3 protein: CASSLGRSTNEKLFF
CDR3 DNA: TGCGCCAGCAGCTTGGGCAGGTCAACTAATGAAAAACTGTTTTTT

D gene: TRBD1
clone size: once
CDR3 length: 13
J gene: TRBJ1-1
V gene: TRBV5-8
CDR3 protein: CAVEGQLNTEAFF
CDR3 DNA: TGTGCCGTGGAGGGACAGCTGAACACTGAAGCTTTCTTT

D gene: -
clone size: few
CDR3 length: 12
J gene: TRBJ1-5
V gene: TRBV6-5
CDR3 protein: CASSNSNQPQHF
CDR3 DNA: TGTGCCAGCAGTAATAGCAATCAGCCCCAGCATTTT

D gene: -
clone size: once
CDR3 length: 13
J gene: TRBJ1-5
V gene: TRBV6-5
CDR3 protein: CASSAQGEQPQHF
CDR3 DNA: TGTGCCAGCAGTGCCCAGGGAGAACAGCCCCAGCATTTT

D gene: -
clone size: once
CDR3 length: 14
J gene: TRBJ1-2
V gene: TRBV18
CDR3 protein: CASSPDRSVYGYTF
CDR3 DNA: TGTGCCAGCTCACCGGACAGATCGGTGTATGGCTACACCTTC

D gene: -
clone size: -
CDR3 length: 13
J gene: TRBJ2-7
V gene: TRBV7-9
CDR3 protein: CASSLWGSYEQYF
CDR3 DNA: TGTGCCAGCAGCTTATGGGGTTCCTACGAGCAGTACTTC

D gene: -
clone size: -
CDR3 length: 13
J gene: TRBJ1-5
V gene: TRBV19
CDR3 protein: CASSIDRDQPQHF
CDR3 DNA: TGTGCCAGTAGTATAGATCGGGATCAGCCCCAGCATTTT

D gene: TRBD1
clone size: -
CDR3 length: 18
J gene: TRBJ2-2
V gene: TRBV10-3
CDR3 protein: CAISERDRMNANTGELFF
CDR3 DNA: TGTGCCATCAGTGAACGGGACAGGATGAACGCGAACACCGGGGAGCTGTTTTTT

D gene: TRBD1
clone size: -
CDR3 length: 15
J gene: TRBJ1-3
V gene: TRBV7-9
CDR3 protein: CASSPQGARGNTIYF
CDR3 DNA: TGTGCCAGCAGCCCACAGGGGGCGAGGGGAAACACCATATATTTT

D gene: -
clone size: -
CDR3 length: 12
J gene: TRBJ2-5
V gene: TRBV20-1
CDR3 protein: CSAPGTVETQYF
CDR3 DNA: TGCAGTGCTCCAGGGACGGTAGAGACCCAGTACTTC

D gene: -
clone size: few
CDR3 length: 13
J gene: TRBJ2-7
V gene: TRBV6-5
CDR3 protein: CASSYPGTYEQYF
CDR3 DNA: TGTGCCAGCAGTTACCCGGGGACCTACGAGCAGTACTTC

D gene: TRBD1
clone size: -
CDR3 length: 16
J gene: TRBJ1-3
V gene: TRBV5-6
CDR3 protein: CASSRGQAGSGNTIYF
CDR3 DNA: TGTGCCAGCAGCAGAGGACAGGCCGGCTCTGGAAACACCATATATTTT

D gene: TRBD2
clone size: -
CDR3 length: 16
J gene: TRBJ2-7
V gene: TRBV6-5
CDR3 protein: CASSEGLAGGSYEQYF
CDR3 DNA: TGTGCCAGCAGTGAGGGACTAGCGGGAGGGTCCTACGAGCAGTACTTC

D gene: TRBD1
clone size: once
CDR3 length: 15
J gene: TRBJ2-3
V gene: TRBV20-1
CDR3 protein: CSARPDRGSTDTQYF
CDR3 DNA: TGCAGTGCTAGACCCGACAGGGGTAGCACAGATACGCAGTATTTT

D gene: TRBD1
clone size: -
CDR3 length: 13
J gene: TRBJ1-1
V gene: TRBV30
CDR3 protein: CAWSVQGATEAFF
CDR3 DNA: TGTGCCTGGAGTGTTCAGGGGGCTACTGAAGCTTTCTTT

D gene: -
clone size: -
CDR3 length: 16
J gene: TRBJ2-5
V gene: TRBV21-1
CDR3 protein: CASTRSPSSGQETQYF
CDR3 DNA: TGTGCCAGCACCCGATCGCCTAGCTCGGGGCAAGAGACCCAGTACTTC

D gene: -
clone size: -
CDR3 length: 15
J gene: TRBJ1-6
V gene: TRBV5-1
CDR3 protein: CASSLEGPGNSPLHF
CDR3 DNA: TGCGCCAGCAGCTTAGAAGGTCCGGGGAATTCACCCCTCCACTTT

D gene: -
clone size: -
CDR3 length: 12
J gene: TRBJ1-4
V gene: TRBV10-3
CDR3 protein: CASRGSHEKLFF
CDR3 DNA: TGTGCCTCTCGAGGGTCTCATGAAAAACTGTTTTTT

D gene: TRBD1
clone size: -
CDR3 length: 14
J gene: TRBJ1-5
V gene: TRBV29-1
CDR3 protein: CSVVDRDMNQPQHF
CDR3 DNA: TGCAGCGTTGTTGACAGGGATATGAATCAGCCCCAGCATTTT

D gene: -
clone size: -
CDR3 length: 11
J gene: TRBJ2-3
V gene: TRBV11-2
CDR3 protein: CASSSGDTQYF
CDR3 DNA: TGTGCCAGCAGCTCTGGGGATACGCAGTATTTT

D gene: TRBD1
clone size: -
CDR3 length: 15
J gene: TRBJ2-7
V gene: TRBV19
CDR3 protein: CASSIGTGQMGEQYF
CDR3 DNA: TGTGCCAGTAGTATAGGGACAGGGCAGATGGGCGAGCAGTACTTC